This T cell receptor (beta chain) was sequenced during a study of shared clonotypes between healthy human individuals. Method: immunoSEQ multiplex PCR; TCRdb's copy keeps in-frame clones and lacks some. The sample carries 2 million or so clones, about 95% recorded once. Note on this clone: What it recognizes is unknown.

Study results and limitations: The sharing of 5% to 5.5% of naive CD4 clonotypes was seen across a handful of donors.

CD45RO-negative CD8 cells positively selected for CCR7 made up the naive population, which excluded terminally differentiated effector memory CD45RA+ cells. CDR1 is LGHNA and CDR2 is YSLEER in the germline V gene. The CDR3 runs to 13 residues. The V gene lost 6 bases and the J gene lost 4 bases, with 13 bases spanning the gap. The sample comprised naive CD8+ T cells sorted from blood. This receptor was obtained from a man aged 18 to 30 in good health. The gene calls are TRBV4-3 and TRBJ2-7; D is uncertain. CDR3 DNA sequence: TGCGCCAGCAGTCACCACACCGGGTACGAGCAGTACTTC. It is translated as CASSHHTGYEQYF.